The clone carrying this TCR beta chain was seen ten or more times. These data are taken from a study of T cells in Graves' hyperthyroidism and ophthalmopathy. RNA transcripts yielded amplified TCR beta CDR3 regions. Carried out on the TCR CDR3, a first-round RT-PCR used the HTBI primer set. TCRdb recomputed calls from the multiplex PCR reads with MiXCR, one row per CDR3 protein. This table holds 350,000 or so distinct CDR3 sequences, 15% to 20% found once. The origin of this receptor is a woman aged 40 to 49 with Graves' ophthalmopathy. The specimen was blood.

The CDR3 region is CASSGGQGAFVIQYF. For the CDR3, the DNA is TGTGCCAGCAGTGGGGGACAGGGGGCCTTCGTCATTCAGTACTTC. The V gene is TRBV28, the J gene TRBJ2-4; 12 bases are shared with TRBD1. V shed 5 bases and J 9 bases; nucleotides not matched to a gene: 8. CDR1 is MDHEN and CDR2 is SYDVKM in the germline V gene. The CDR3 is 15 residues long.